These 21 T cell receptor beta chains were all obtained from the same sample, sequenced in a study of cytomegalovirus exposure and HLA in healthy donors. The method was immunoSEQ multiplex PCR; TCRdb's version includes in-frame clones alone and lacks a portion of them. The table records 55,000 to 70,000 clones, roughly 94% of them present only once. Source material: PBMCs. All receptors come from a man between 18 and 35 years old in good health and CMV-seronegative.

The chain recombines TRBV30 with TRBJ2-2, with D maybe TRBD2 (6 bases). The CDR3 extends over 12 amino acids. Trimming stripped 6 bases from V and 3 bases from J, with 8 bases between. Germline CDR1 GTSNPN, CDR2 SVGIG (reference sequence). The CDR3 loop is CACRGYTGELFF. CDR3 nucleotides: TGTGCCTGCCGGGGGTACACCGGGGAGCTGTTTTTT.

The chain recombines TRBV4-2 with TRBJ2-7; 9 bases map to TRBD1. V gave up 0 bases and J gave up 9 bases; unmatched junction bases: 15. The CDR3 sequence is 17 residues long. Germline assignment: CDR1 LGHNA and CDR2 YNFKEQ. CDR3 in amino acids: CASSQDLWDRASLGQYF. The CDR3 nucleotides are TGTGCCAGCAGCCAAGATCTATGGGACAGGGCCAGTTTGGGGCAGTACTTC.

This clone has only one observation. CDR3 region: CASSQDKGQGHEQYF. In nucleotides, the CDR3 is TGCGCCAGCAGCCAAGATAAGGGACAGGGCCACGAGCAGTACTTC. The chain carries TRBV4-3 and TRBJ2-7; 9 nucleotides match TRBD1. The junction had 5 bases not matched to a gene; V was cut back by 0 bases and J by 5 bases. This CDR3 has 15 residues. Germline V gene lookup returns CDR1 LGHNA and CDR2 YSLEER.

The J gene is TRBJ2-2, the V gene TRBV18; 9 positions match TRBD1. The CDR3 is made up of 16 amino acids. The ends lost 4 bases at V and 5 bases at J; junction bases unmatched: 8. CDR1 KGHSH and CDR2 LQKENI come from the germline V gene. The CDR3 DNA is TGTGCCAGCTCACGAGGGGGACAGGGAGGAACCGGGGAGCTGTTTTTT. This gives the protein CASSRGGQGGTGELFF.

This rearrangement joins TRBV7-9 to TRBJ2-1; weak D call: TRBD2 (5 bases). The CDR3 sequence is 13 residues long. Looked up from germline, CDR1 is SEHNR and CDR2 is FQNEAQ (reference sequence). The V gene lost 5 bases and the J gene lost 6 bases, with 11 bases spanning the gap. DNA for the CDR3: TGTGCCAGCAGCGTCCGGGAAGGCAATGAGCAGTTCTTC. Amino acids: CASSVREGNEQFF. Together with reference TRBV7-9 and TRBJ2-1, the CDR3 gives the full variable domain: DTGVSQNPRHKITKRGQNVTFRCDPISEHNRLYWYRQTLGQGPEFLTYFQNEAQLEKSRLLSDRFSAERPKGSFSTLEIQRTEQGDSAMYLCASSVREGNEQFFGPGTRLTVL.

V is TRBV5-1 and J is TRBJ2-7; weak D call: TRBD2 (6 bases). The V end was cut by 0 bases, the J end by 1 base, with 14 bases between. CDR1 and CDR2 from the germline V gene are SGHRS and YFSETQ. This CDR3 has 16 residues. For the CDR3, the DNA is TGCGCCAGCAGCTTGGGGTCGGGAGCTTCATCCTACGAGCAGTACTTC. This codes for CASSLGSGASSYEQYF.

The V call is TRBV5-1, the J call TRBJ2-1, with 10 bases identical to TRBD2. The CDR3 totals 16 residues. The V segment lost 3 bases and the J segment 12 bases; nucleotides outside the gene matches: 15. The germline V gene encodes CDR1 SGHRS and CDR2 YFSETQ. This CDR3 reads CASSSGTMGLALGQFF. For the CDR3, the DNA is TGCGCCAGCAGCTCGGGGACTATGGGACTAGCGTTGGGGCAGTTCTTC.

V usage is TRBV11-3 and J usage is TRBJ2-2; 7 bases map to TRBD1. Germline V gene sequence: CDR1 SGHNT, CDR2 YENEEA. Losses at the gene ends were 3 bases for V and 6 bases for J; bases not matched to a gene: 4. This CDR3 has 14 amino acids. The CDR3 sequence is CASSLRRGSGELFF. The CDR3 nucleotides are TGTGCCAGCAGCTTGCGCAGGGGGTCCGGGGAGCTGTTTTTT. The whole variable domain, remainder taken from reference TRBV11-3 and TRBJ2-2, is EAGVVQSPRYKIIEKKQPVAFWCNPISGHNTLYWYLQNLGQGPELLIRYENEEAVDDSQLPKDRFSAERLKGVDSTLKIQPAELGDSAVYLCASSLRRGSGELFFGEGSRLTVL.

The chain is built from TRBV11-2 and TRBJ1-1; the match to TRBD1 covers 10 bases. The ends lost 3 bases at V and 6 bases at J; junction bases unmatched: 13. The CDR3 consists of 17 residues. Germline-derived CDR1 and CDR2 are SGHAT and FQNNGV. The CDR3 DNA reads as TGTGCCAGCAGCTTCCGTCCCGGGACAGGGGCGAGCGCTGAAGCTTTCTTT. The encoded protein is CASSFRPGTGASAEAFF.

In this sample, this clone turned up once. The chain uses TRBV6-1 and TRBJ2-1, with TRBD2 matching 14 bases. The J segment lost 8 bases and the V segment lost 0 bases, leaving 6 bases of the junction unmatched. This CDR3 is 17 amino acids long. The germline gives CDR1 MNHNS, CDR2 SASEGT. The CDR3 sequence: CASSEAGTSGSWDEQFF. CDR3 sequence (DNA): TGTGCCAGCAGTGAAGCCGGGACTAGCGGGAGTTGGGATGAGCAGTTCTTC.

The chain combines TRBV6-6 with TRBJ2-4, with a tentative D call TRBD2 (5 bases). V gave up 7 bases and J gave up 2 bases, with 9 bases separating them. The CDR3 length is 13 residues. Germline V gene sequence: CDR1 MNHNY, CDR2 SVGAGI (reference sequence). As DNA, the CDR3 is TGTGCCAGCAAGCGGCTTCCCAAAAACATTCAGTACTTC. It is translated as CASKRLPKNIQYF.

The gene calls are TRBV19 and TRBJ2-2; D perhaps matches TRBD2 (7 bases). Germline CDR1 and CDR2: LNHDA and SQIVND (reference sequence). Trimming pared 5 bases from V and 10 bases from J, leaving 20 bases between. The CDR3 sequence is 15 residues long. The CDR3 nucleotides read TGTGCCAGTAGTTCGGGGGGCGCCCCCTGGGAGGAGCTGTTTTTT. Translating gives CASSSGGAPWEELFF.

J is TRBJ1-5 and V is TRBV7-9; no definite D call. V was pared by 5 bases and J by 1 base, with 6 bases between. CDR1 SEHNR and CDR2 FQNEAQ come from the germline V gene (reference sequence). The CDR3 length is 13 residues. CDR3 nucleotide sequence: TGTGCCAGCAGCGAGCGAAGCAATCAGCCCCAGCATTTT. Translated, it gives CASSERSNQPQHF.

V gene TRBV5-5 combines with J gene TRBJ2-7; a weak D match, TRBD2 (5 bases). In germline, CDR1 is SGHKS, CDR2 YYEKEE (reference sequence). CDR3 length: 14 amino acids. The V end was cut by 3 bases, the J end by 0 bases, with 10 bases between. CDR3 amino acids: CASSYPSPSYEQYF. The CDR3 bases are TGTGCCAGCAGCTACCCTAGCCCCTCCTACGAGCAGTACTTC.

The chain joins TRBV7-9 to TRBJ1-5; weak D call: TRBD1 (5 bases). Trimming removed 1 base from V and 6 bases from J, with 10 bases in between. The CDR3 is 14 residues long. The germline gives CDR1 SEHNR, CDR2 FQNEAQ (reference sequence). CDR3 in amino acids: CASSLEGVGQPQHF. The DNA for the CDR3 is TGTGCCAGCAGCTTAGAAGGGGTGGGTCAGCCCCAGCATTTT.

This clone came up once. V gene TRBV19 combines with J gene TRBJ2-2; 7 positions agree with TRBD2. CDR1 is LNHDA, CDR2 SQIVND, per germline (reference sequence). The CDR3 is made up of 13 amino acids. V shed 11 bases, J shed 5 bases, and the junction held 8 bases outside the gene matches. CDR3 sequence reads: CAGGGTSTGELFF. Written as DNA, the CDR3 is TGTGCCGGGGGAGGGACGTCGACCGGGGAGCTGTTTTTT. Full variable domain (outside the CDR3, taken from reference TRBV19 and TRBJ2-2): DGGITQSPKYLFRKEGQNVTLSCEQNLNHDAMYWYRQDPGQGLRLIYYSQIVNDFQKGDIAEGYSVSREKKESFPLTVTSAQKNPTAFYLCAGGGTSTGELFFGEGSRLTVL.

This chain uses TRBV19 with TRBJ1-5; the D gene is possibly TRBD1 (5 bases). Germline V gene data show CDR1 as LNHDA and CDR2 as SQIVND (reference sequence). The CDR3 loop spans 13 amino acids. V gave up 5 bases and J gave up 7 bases, with 12 bases separating them. The CDR3 sequence is CASSGEGVQPQHF. CDR3 DNA: TGTGCCAGTAGTGGCGAAGGGGTACAGCCCCAGCATTTT.

This sequence joins TRBV30 and TRBJ1-2; 9 bases align to TRBD1. Per the germline V gene, CDR1 is GTSNPN and CDR2 is SVGIG (reference sequence). The trim removed 3 bases at V and 1 base at J, leaving 9 bases unmatched. This CDR3 has 16 residues. CDR3 DNA sequence: TGTGCCTGGAGGGAAATCGGGACAGGGCTTAACTATGGCTACACCTTC. Translated: CAWREIGTGLNYGYTF.

The rearrangement links TRBV6-1 to TRBJ2-1, with D unclear. V was trimmed by 11 bases and J by 5 bases, leaving 13 bases between them. The germline gives CDR1 MNHNS, CDR2 SASEGT. The CDR3 sequence is 12 residues long. For the CDR3, the DNA is TGTGCCTCGGGTGGGTTTAACAATGAGCAGTTCTTC. Protein product: CASGGFNNEQFF.

In its sample, this clone was seen once. The chain links TRBV25-1 to TRBJ1-2; TRBD1 aligns across 8 bases. CDR3 length: 14 residues. Losses at the gene ends were 5 bases for V and 3 bases for J; bases not matched to a gene: 5. The germline V gene encodes CDR1 MGHDK and CDR2 SYGVNS. The CDR3 nucleotides read TGTGCCAGCAGTCTACAGGGGGAGGACTATGGCTACACCTTC. Its translation: CASSLQGEDYGYTF.

CDR3 loop: CASSEVVLDREQYF. CDR3 DNA sequence: TGTGCCAGCAGTGAAGTGGTACTAGATCGCGAGCAGTACTTC. The chain joins TRBV6-1 to TRBJ2-7, with D possibly TRBD2 on 5 matching bases. From germline, CDR1 is MNHNS and CDR2 SASEGT. The V end lost 1 base, the J end lost 6 bases, and 13 bases lay between the germline ends. This CDR3 comprises 14 residues.